Each of the 16 T cell receptor beta chains below was sequenced from the same sample in a study of CD8+ T cells in alopecia areata. Treatment noted: oral pan-JAK inhibitor, 5-10 mg twice daily. Following extraction, RNA underwent reverse transcription to cDNA, which served as the sequencing template. Profiled with immunoSEQ multiplex PCR; TCRdb holds only in-frame clones, not every one. This sample has 79,000 or so clones; approximately 64% occur once, and the top ten carry around 22%. The sample consisted of CD8+ T cells sorted from blood, taken at week 24, from a patient treated with tofacitinib. The receptors were gathered from a human donor with alopecia areata.

This clone occurred a few times. The chain is built from TRBV7-2 and TRBJ2-3; 14 bases are a match to TRBD2. Per germline, CDR1 SGHTA and CDR2 FQGNSA. The CDR3 contains 18 residues. The ends lost 4 bases at V and 2 bases at J; junction bases unmatched: 8. As DNA, the CDR3 is TGTGCCAGCAGCTCCGGGACTAGCGGGAGCCTTTCCACAGATACGCAGTATTTT. Protein: CASSSGTSGSLSTDTQYF. The variable domain in full, completed from reference TRBV7-2 and TRBJ2-3, reads GAGVSQSPSNKVTEKGKDVELRCDPISGHTALYWYRQSLGQGLEFLIYFQGNSAPDKSGLPSDRFSAERTGGSVSTLTIQRTQQEDSAVYLCASSSGTSGSLSTDTQYFGPGTRLTVL.

This chain connects TRBV30 to TRBJ1-1; TRBD1 matches at 10 bases. This CDR3 region has 17 residues. Per the germline V gene, CDR1 is GTSNPN and CDR2 is SVGIG (reference sequence). V trimming: 2 bases; J trimming: 0 bases; junction bases outside the gene matches: 9. The CDR3 protein is CAWSPGTGDGMNTEAFF. The CDR3 nucleotides read TGTGCCTGGAGTCCCGGGACAGGGGATGGGATGAACACTGAAGCTTTCTTT.

Only one count was recorded for this clone. This sequence joins TRBV6-6 and TRBJ2-3; 7 bases are a match to TRBD1. CDR3 length equals 15 residues. The ends lost 3 bases at V and 5 bases at J; junction bases unmatched: 8. Germline-derived CDR1 and CDR2 are MNHNY and SVGAGI (reference sequence). The chain's CDR3 is CASSYLDRARDTQYF. The CDR3, as DNA: TGTGCCAGCAGTTATTTAGACAGGGCCCGAGATACGCAGTATTTT.

The chain joins TRBV6-6 to TRBJ1-1; the D gene is possibly TRBD1 (5 bases). CDR3 length: 12 amino acids. Looked up from germline, CDR1 is MNHNY and CDR2 is SVGAGI (reference sequence). Trimming took off 2 bases at V and 4 bases at J, with 5 bases between the two ends. Written as DNA, the CDR3 is TGTGCCAGCAGTTACGGGACCACTGAAGCTTTCTTT. This gives the protein CASSYGTTEAFF.

This rearrangement joins TRBV7-9 to TRBJ2-6, with no clear D. V lost 6 bases and J 0 bases, leaving 9 bases between the germline ends. CDR1 is SEHNR and CDR2 is FQNEAQ in the germline V gene (reference sequence). The CDR3 is made up of 15 amino acids. The CDR3 DNA is TGTGCCAGCAGTTCTGCGGTCTCTGGGGCCAACGTCCTGACTTTC. The encoded protein is CASSSAVSGANVLTF.

The chain couples TRBV19 to TRBJ1-6; D not certain. The CDR3 covers 13 residues. Trimming took off 5 bases at V and 6 bases at J, with 8 bases between the two ends. Germline V CDR1 and CDR2: LNHDA, SQIVND (reference sequence). The CDR3 sequence is CASSLTGNSPLHF. The CDR3 bases are TGTGCCAGTAGTTTAACGGGTAATTCACCCCTCCACTTT.

The chain couples TRBV7-9 to TRBJ1-1, with no clear D. Trimming removed 5 bases at V and 0 bases at J, with 7 bases between. The CDR3 has 13 residues. Looked up from germline, CDR1 is SEHNR and CDR2 is FQNEAQ (reference sequence). CDR3 protein: CASSDPLNTEAFF. The CDR3 nucleotides read TGTGCCAGCAGCGATCCATTGAACACTGAAGCTTTCTTT.

The chain carries TRBV7-9 and TRBJ1-2; D uncertain. Germline V gene lookup returns CDR1 SEHNR and CDR2 FQNEAQ (reference sequence). V was pared by 2 bases and J by 7 bases, with 17 bases between. This CDR3 has 15 amino acids. DNA for the CDR3: TGTGCCAGCAGCTTATCTTATGACTACTTCGCTGGCTACACCTTC. Protein: CASSLSYDYFAGYTF.

The chain has TRBV2 and TRBJ2-7, with 10 bases that match TRBD1. This CDR3 has 15 residues. V gave up 6 bases and J gave up 0 bases; unmatched junction bases: 5. Germline V gives CDR1 SNHLY, CDR2 FYNNEI. CDR3 in DNA: TGTGCCAGCAGCGAGGGGGACAGGGGCTCCTACGAGCAGTACTTC. Amino acids: CASSEGDRGSYEQYF.

V and J are TRBV4-1 and TRBJ2-2; 8 bases line up with TRBD2. Germline V gives CDR1 MGHRA, CDR2 YSYEKL. Trimming took 3 bases from V and 3 from J; bases not matched to a gene: 6. The CDR3 runs 16 residues. CDR3 residues: CASSQSTSVDTGELFF. The CDR3 coding sequence is TGCGCCAGCAGCCAGTCGACTAGCGTGGACACCGGGGAGCTGTTTTTT.

V and J are TRBV6-5 and TRBJ2-5; the match to TRBD2 covers 7 bases. The V segment lost 8 bases and the J segment 2 bases; nucleotides outside the gene matches: 11. The CDR3 runs to 15 residues. Germline V gene sequence: CDR1 MNHEY, CDR2 SVGAGI. This CDR3 reads CASAYGGGLQETQYF. Here the CDR3 DNA reads TGTGCCAGCGCCTACGGCGGGGGTTTACAAGAGACCCAGTACTTC.

The chain uses TRBV9 and TRBJ2-1; 8 bases are a match to TRBD2. Germline trimming cut 4 bases from V and 5 bases from J; bases unmatched to any gene: 14. This CDR3 contains 17 residues. CDR1 and CDR2 (germline): SGDLS, YYNGEE. CDR3 sequence reads: CASSLIDFGTRNNEQFF. The CDR3, as DNA: TGTGCCAGCAGCCTGATTGATTTCGGGACTAGAAACAATGAGCAGTTCTTC.

The chain combines TRBV13 with TRBJ2-7, with 7 bases matching TRBD1. Trimming took 4 bases from V and 2 from J; bases not matched to a gene: 5. Germline loops: CDR1 PRHDT, CDR2 FYEKMQ (reference sequence). The CDR3 contains 14 residues. The CDR3 loop reads CASSSQGEAYEQYF. The CDR3 bases are TGTGCCAGCAGCTCCCAGGGGGAAGCCTACGAGCAGTACTTC. Using reference TRBV13 and TRBJ2-7 for the parts outside the CDR3, the full variable domain is AAGVIQSPRHLIKEKRETATLKCYPIPRHDTVYWYQQGPGQDPQFLISFYEKMQSDKGSIPDRFSAQQFSDYHSELNMSSLELGDSALYFCASSSQGEAYEQYFGPGTRLTVT.

The sample holds a few counts of this clone. The gene calls are TRBV18 and TRBJ2-1; D uncertain. Germline V CDR1 and CDR2: KGHSH, LQKENI. The CDR3 is made up of 13 amino acids. The germline V and J ends were trimmed by 1 base and 8 bases, with 9 bases remaining between them. This CDR3 is CASSPRAAYEQFF. In nucleotides, the CDR3 is TGTGCCAGCTCACCACGGGCGGCGTATGAGCAGTTCTTC.

This clone was found a few times. The chain employs TRBV10-3 and TRBJ2-2, with 13 bases lining up with TRBD2. With 6 bases clipped from V and 6 bases from J, the junction kept 4 bases outside the gene matches. The CDR3 runs to 15 residues. The V gene's germline CDR1 is ENHRY and CDR2 SYGVKD. The CDR3 is CAIRGTSGIAGELFF. The CDR3 nucleotides read TGTGCCATCAGAGGGACTAGCGGGATTGCCGGGGAGCTGTTTTTT.

V gene TRBV5-1 combines with J gene TRBJ2-7; D is ambiguous. V gave up 0 bases and J gave up 5 bases, with 9 bases separating them. The CDR3 contains 13 residues. CDR1 SGHRS and CDR2 YFSETQ come from the germline V gene. CDR3 protein: CASSLAGQNEQYF. CDR3 sequence (DNA): TGCGCCAGCAGCTTGGCCGGTCAGAACGAGCAGTACTTC.